The rows below give T cell receptor beta chains drawn from one sample of a study of T cells after yellow fever vaccination. TCRdb reprocessed the 5' RACE reads with MiXCR, giving one entry per CDR3 protein. Seen here are tens of thousands of distinct CDR3 sequences, around 7% observed once, and the top ten hold more than 35%. The sequenced sample was CD8+ T cells sorted from PBMCs, obtained on the day of the yellow fever booster vaccination. These receptors were taken from a man aged 30 to 39 who received the YFV17D yellow fever vaccine. The CDR3 runs from the conserved cysteine through the conserved F or W. Each record gives: D gene, V gene, J gene, clone size, CDR3 DNA, CDR3 protein. D genes are given only for firm matches. Clone size is not always given. Where it is, it says once, few, many or a class for expanded clones.

>NA|TRBV1|TRBJ2-5|NA
TGCACCAGCAGCTCCGGGACTAGCGGTCAGACCCAGTACTTC
CTSSSGTSGQTQYF
>NA|TRBV25-1|TRBJ2-7|few
TGTGCCAGCAAAATGAAGGAGCGGACCTACGAGCAGTACTTC
CASKMKERTYEQYF
>NA|TRBV28|TRBJ2-4|few
TGTGCCAGCACATCCATACGACCCGAAGCCAAAAACATTCAGTACTTC
CASTSIRPEAKNIQYF
>NA|TRBV5-5|TRBJ2-5|many
TGTGCCAGCAGCTTCCAGGGTGGTAGTTCAGAGACCCAGTACTTC
CASSFQGGSSETQYF
>TRBD2|TRBV20-1|TRBJ2-7|few
TGCAGTGCAAAAGGGACTAGCTCCTACGAGCAGTACTTC
CSAKGTSSYEQYF
>NA|TRBV7-9|TRBJ2-7|medium-sized
TGTGCCAGCAGCTTAGTTCAGGGAACCTACGAGCAGTACTTC
CASSLVQGTYEQYF
>NA|TRBV20-1|TRBJ2-1|many
TGCAGTGCTAGTGGAGCTGACAATGAGCAGTTCTTC
CSASGADNEQFF
>NA|TRBV9|TRBJ2-3|few
TGTGCCAGCAGCGTATGGGATGATGTCACAGATACGCAGTATTTT
CASSVWDDVTDTQYF
>TRBD2|TRBV5-5|TRBJ2-7|NA
TGTGCCAGCAGCTCTGGACTAGCCGGCTTTAGCTCCTACGAGCAGTACTTC
CASSSGLAGFSSYEQYF
>NA|TRBV18|TRBJ2-1|few
TGTGCCAGCTCACCACTGGGGATCAATGAGCAGTTCTTC
CASSPLGINEQFF